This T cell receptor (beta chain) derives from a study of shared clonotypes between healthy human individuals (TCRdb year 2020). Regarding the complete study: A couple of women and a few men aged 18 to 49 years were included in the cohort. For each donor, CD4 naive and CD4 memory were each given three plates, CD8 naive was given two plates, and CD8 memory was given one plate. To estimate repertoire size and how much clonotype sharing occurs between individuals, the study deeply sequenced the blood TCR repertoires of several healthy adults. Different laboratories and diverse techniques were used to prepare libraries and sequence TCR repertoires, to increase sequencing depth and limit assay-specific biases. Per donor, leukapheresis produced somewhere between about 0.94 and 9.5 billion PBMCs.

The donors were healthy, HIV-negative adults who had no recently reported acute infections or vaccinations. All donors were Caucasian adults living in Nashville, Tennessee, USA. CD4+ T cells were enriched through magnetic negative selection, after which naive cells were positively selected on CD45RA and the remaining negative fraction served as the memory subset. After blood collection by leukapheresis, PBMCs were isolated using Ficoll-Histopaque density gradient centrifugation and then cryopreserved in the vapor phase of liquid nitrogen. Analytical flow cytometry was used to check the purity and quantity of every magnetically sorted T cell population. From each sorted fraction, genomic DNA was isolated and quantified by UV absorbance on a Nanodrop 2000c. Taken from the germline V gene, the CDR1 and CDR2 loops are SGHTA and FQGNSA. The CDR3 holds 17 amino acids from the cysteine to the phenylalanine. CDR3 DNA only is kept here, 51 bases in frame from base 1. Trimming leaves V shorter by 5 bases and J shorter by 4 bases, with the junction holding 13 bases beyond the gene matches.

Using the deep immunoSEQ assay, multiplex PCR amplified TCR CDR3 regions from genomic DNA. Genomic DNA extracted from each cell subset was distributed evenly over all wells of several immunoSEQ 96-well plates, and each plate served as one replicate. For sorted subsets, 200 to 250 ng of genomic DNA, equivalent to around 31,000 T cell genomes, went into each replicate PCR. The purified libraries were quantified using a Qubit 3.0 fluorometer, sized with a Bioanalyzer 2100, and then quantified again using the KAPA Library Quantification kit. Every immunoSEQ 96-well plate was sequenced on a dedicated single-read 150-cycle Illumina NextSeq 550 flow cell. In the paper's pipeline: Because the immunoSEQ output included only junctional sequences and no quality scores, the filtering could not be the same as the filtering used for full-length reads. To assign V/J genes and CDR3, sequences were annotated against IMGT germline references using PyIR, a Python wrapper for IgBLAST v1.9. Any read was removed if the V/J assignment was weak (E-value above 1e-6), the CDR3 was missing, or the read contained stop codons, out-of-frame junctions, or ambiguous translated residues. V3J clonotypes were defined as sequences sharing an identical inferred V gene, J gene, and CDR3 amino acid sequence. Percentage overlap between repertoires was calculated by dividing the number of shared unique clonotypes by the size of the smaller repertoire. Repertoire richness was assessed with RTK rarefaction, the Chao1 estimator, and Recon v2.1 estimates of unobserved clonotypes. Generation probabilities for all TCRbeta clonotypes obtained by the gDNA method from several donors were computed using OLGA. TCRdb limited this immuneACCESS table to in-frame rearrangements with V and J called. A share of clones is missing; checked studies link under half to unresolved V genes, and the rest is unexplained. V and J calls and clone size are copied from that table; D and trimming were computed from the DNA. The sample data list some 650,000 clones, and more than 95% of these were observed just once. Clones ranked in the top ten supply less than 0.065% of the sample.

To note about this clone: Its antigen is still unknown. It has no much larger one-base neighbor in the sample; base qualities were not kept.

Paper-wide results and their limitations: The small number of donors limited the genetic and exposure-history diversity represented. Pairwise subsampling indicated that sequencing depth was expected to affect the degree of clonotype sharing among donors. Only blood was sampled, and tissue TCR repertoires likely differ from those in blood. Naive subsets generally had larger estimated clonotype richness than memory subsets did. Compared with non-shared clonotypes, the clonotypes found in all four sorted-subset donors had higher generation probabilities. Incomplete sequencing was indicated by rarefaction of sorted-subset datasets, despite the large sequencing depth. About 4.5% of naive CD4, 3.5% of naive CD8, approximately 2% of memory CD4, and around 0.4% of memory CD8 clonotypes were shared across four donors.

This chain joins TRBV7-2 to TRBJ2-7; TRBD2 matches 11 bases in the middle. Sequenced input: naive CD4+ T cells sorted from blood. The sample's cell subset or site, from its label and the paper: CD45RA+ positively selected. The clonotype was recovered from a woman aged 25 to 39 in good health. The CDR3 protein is CASSQPPRASGRYEQYF. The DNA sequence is TGTGCCAGCAGCCAACCTCCTCGGGCTAGCGGGAGGTACGAGCAGTACTTC.